This T cell receptor (beta chain) was recorded in a study of blood T cell repertoires in COVID-19. The overall study: The cDNA or gDNA used as material had been derived from T cells, B-cell-depleted T cells, or PBMCs.

The germline CDR1 and CDR2 sequences are GTSNPN and SVGIG (reference sequence). The CDR3 has 15 residues. The V end was cut by 4 bases, the J end by 6 bases, with 19 bases between. The table came from immunoSEQ multiplex PCR; TCRdb's copy has only in-frame clones and leaves some out. This table has roughly 99,000 clones, 88% appearing once. The specimen was peripheral blood. This chain joins TRBV30 and TRBJ1-5; weak D call: TRBD1 (5 bases). This receptor was identified in a man over 45 with COVID-19, enrolled during active disease. In nucleotides, the CDR3 is TGTGCCTGGACCACTGGGGGGGGTGGTGGTCAGCCCCAGCATTTT. It codes for CAWTTGGGGGQPQHF.